The subject of this entry is one T cell receptor (beta chain). Profiled with immunoSEQ multiplex PCR; TCRdb holds only in-frame clones, not every one. The table records about 54,000 clones, about 91% of them present only once. The data stem from a study of OX40 agonist ivuxolimab in advanced cancers. Overall study context: Ivuxolimab was delivered to patients intravenously every 2 weeks at doses spanning 0.01 to 10 mg/kg.

V lost 5 bases, J lost 0 bases, and 8 bases lay in between. CDR3 length: 15 residues. Germline V CDR1 and CDR2: MNHEY, SMNVEV (reference sequence). The sample here was CD4+ or CD8+ T cells sorted from blood, taken in a trial of the OX40 agonist ivuxolimab. The V and J genes are TRBV27 and TRBJ1-6; D remains unclear. The source is an adult with an advanced solid tumor such as melanoma, head and neck, liver or kidney cancer. The CDR3 region has the DNA TGTGCCAGCAGTCTGACATTCTCCTATAATTCACCCCTCCACTTT. Protein sequence: CASSLTFSYNSPLHF.